The 31 T cell receptor beta chains below come from one sample, sequenced in a study of blood T cell repertoires in COVID-19. Data came from immunoSEQ multiplex PCR; TCRdb stores just in-frame clones and leaves some out. The sample carries around 120,000 clones, roughly 80% recorded once. The material sequenced was peripheral blood. These receptors were collected from a man aged 65 to 85 with acute or convalescent COVID-19.

This chain connects TRBV28 to TRBJ2-3, with D perhaps matching TRBD2 (6 bases). The CDR3 sequence is 16 residues long. Trimming left V 4 bases short and J 1 base short, with 15 bases between. CDR1 is MDHEN and CDR2 is SYDVKM in the germline V gene. The CDR3 DNA follows: TGTGCCAGCAGTTCCCTATTGGGCGGGGGCACAGATACGCAGTATTTT. It yields the protein CASSSLLGGGTDTQYF.

The chain is built from TRBV12-3 or TRBV12-4 and TRBJ1-4; D not certain. The ends were cut back, 3 bases at V and 8 bases at J, with 7 bases in the middle. CDR3 length equals 12 residues. The CDR3 sequence: CASSFGGEKLFF. The CDR3 nucleotides read TGTGCCAGCAGTTTCGGAGGGGAAAAACTGTTTTTT.

This clone was seen many times. The rearrangement uses TRBV2 and TRBJ1-4; D not certain. Germline assignment: CDR1 SNHLY and CDR2 FYNNEI. CDR3 size: 13 residues. V was pared by 6 bases and J by 8 bases, with 13 bases between. DNA of the CDR3: TGTGCCAGCAGCAGTCAGCGTGGAGAAAAACTGTTTTTT. The encoded protein is CASSSQRGEKLFF.

This clone was counted only a few times. The chain joins TRBV18 to TRBJ1-1; TRBD1 matches at 7 bases. Germline values: CDR1 KGHSH, CDR2 LQKENI. The CDR3 extends over 14 amino acids. With 7 bases clipped from V and 0 bases from J, the junction kept 5 bases outside the gene matches. CDR3 region: CASYPGTVNTEAFF. In DNA, the CDR3 is TGTGCCAGCTACCCCGGGACAGTGAACACTGAAGCTTTCTTT.

V and J are TRBV20-1 and TRBJ1-1, with no clear D. The CDR3 sequence is 14 residues long. CDR1 is DFQATT, CDR2 SNEGSKA, per germline (reference sequence). With 6 bases removed from V and 4 bases from J, the gap between germline ends came to 18 bases. The CDR3 DNA reads TGCAGTGCCAGTGGGGAGGGCATGACCACTGAAGCTTTCTTT. This sequence encodes CSASGEGMTTEAFF.

This chain connects TRBV2 to TRBJ1-5; D is uncertain. The CDR3 consists of 14 residues. With 4 bases removed from V and 4 bases from J, the gap between germline ends came to 11 bases. Germline CDR1 is SNHLY and CDR2 is FYNNEI. This CDR3 reads CASSGRERNQPQHF. The CDR3 region has the DNA TGTGCCAGCAGTGGGCGGGAGAGGAATCAGCCCCAGCATTTT.

The V gene is TRBV10-1, the J gene TRBJ2-1; TRBD2 matches at 10 bases. Germline CDR1 is WNHNN and CDR2 is SYGVQD (reference sequence). The junction had 4 bases not matched to a gene; V was cut back by 0 bases and J by 5 bases. This CDR3 is built from 16 residues. The CDR3 DNA is TGCGCCAGCAGTGAGTCGAGGCTAGCGGGAGACAATGAGCAGTTCTTC. It codes for CASSESRLAGDNEQFF.

The rearrangement uses TRBV18 and TRBJ2-5, with 10 bases fitting TRBD1. With V trimmed by 6 bases and J by 4 bases, 5 bases remained unmatched. Germline CDR1 KGHSH, CDR2 LQKENI. This CDR3 is built from 14 residues. CDR3 loop: CASSLTGGSETQYF. The CDR3 DNA reads as TGTGCCAGCTCCCTGACAGGGGGCTCAGAGACCCAGTACTTC.

This clone was observed a handful of times. The chain recombines TRBV2 with TRBJ2-5; possibly TRBD1 for D (6 bases). Germline CDR1 SNHLY, CDR2 FYNNEI. The V gene lost 8 bases and the J gene lost 2 bases, with 9 bases spanning the gap. The CDR3 covers 12 residues. The CDR3 nucleotides are TGTGCCAGCGCGCAGGGGCAAGAGACCCAGTACTTC. Translating gives CASAQGQETQYF.

The chain uses TRBV28 and TRBJ1-5; D gene unclear. Germline-derived CDR1 and CDR2 are MDHEN and SYDVKM. V lost 4 bases to trimming and J lost 6 bases, with 13 bases between them. There are 14 residues in the CDR3. This CDR3 reads CASSSPTISQPQHF. DNA for the CDR3: TGTGCCAGCAGTTCCCCTACCATTAGTCAGCCCCAGCATTTT.

This clone was counted between two and nine times. The chain employs TRBV28 and TRBJ1-6; maybe TRBD1 (6 bases). This CDR3 is 14 amino acids long. V shed 6 bases and J shed 5 bases, with 11 bases lying between them. Germline CDR1 MDHEN, CDR2 SYDVKM. CDR3 protein: CASRPGTNNSPLHF. For the CDR3, the DNA is TGTGCCAGCAGACCCGGGACAAATAATTCACCCCTCCACTTT.

The chain joins TRBV7-6 to TRBJ1-4, with 7 positions matching TRBD1. CDR1 and CDR2 from the germline V gene are SGHVS and FNYEAQ. V lost 3 bases to trimming and J lost 0 bases; unmatched junction nucleotides: 7. The CDR3 length is 17 residues. CDR3 protein: CASSLTGYGTTNEKLFF. The CDR3 coding sequence is TGTGCCAGCAGCTTGACAGGGTACGGAACAACTAATGAAAAACTGTTTTTT. The full variable domain, its missing parts supplied by reference TRBV7-6 and TRBJ1-4, is GAGVSQSPRYKVTKRGQDVALRCDPISGHVSLYWYRQALGQGPEFLTYFNYEAQQDKSGLPNDRFSAERPEGSISTLTIQRTEQRDSAMYRCASSLTGYGTTNEKLFFGSGTQLSVL.

The V gene is TRBV3-1 (or the pseudogene TRBV3-2), the J gene TRBJ1-1; the match to TRBD1 covers 7 bases. The germline gives CDR1 LGHDT, CDR2 YNNKEL (reference sequence). V lost 5 bases to trimming and J lost 5 bases; unmatched junction nucleotides: 8. This CDR3 has 14 amino acids. This CDR3 reads CASSEVDRETEAFF. Written as DNA, the CDR3 is TGTGCCAGCAGCGAAGTTGACAGGGAAACTGAAGCTTTCTTT.

This rearrangement joins TRBV27 to TRBJ1-5; D is uncertain. V lost 3 bases and J 0 bases, leaving 9 bases between the germline ends. Germline V gene data show CDR1 as MNHEY and CDR2 as SMNVEV (reference sequence). The CDR3 length is 15 residues. In DNA, the CDR3 is TGTGCCAGCAGTTTCGCCAGGCATAGCAATCAGCCCCAGCATTTT. Its protein is CASSFARHSNQPQHF.

This chain links TRBV18 with TRBJ2-2; 8 bases fit TRBD1. V shed 8 bases, J shed 5 bases, and the junction held 7 bases outside the gene matches. Per germline, CDR1 KGHSH and CDR2 LQKENI. This CDR3 has 14 residues. The CDR3 protein is CASRGQAITGELFF. The CDR3 region has the DNA TGTGCCAGCAGGGGACAGGCGATAACCGGGGAGCTGTTTTTT.

The genes are TRBV28 and TRBJ2-5; weak D call: TRBD1 (5 bases). V was trimmed by 5 bases and J by 5 bases, leaving 12 bases between them. The germline gives CDR1 MDHEN, CDR2 SYDVKM. The CDR3 runs to 13 residues. CDR3 nucleotides: TGTGCCAGCAGTCCAGACAGTCGGGAGACCCAGTACTTC. Amino acid sequence: CASSPDSRETQYF.

V is TRBV20-1 and J is TRBJ1-5; D might be TRBD1 (5 bases). The CDR3 runs to 10 residues. The germline gives CDR1 DFQATT, CDR2 SNEGSKA (reference sequence). The V and J ends lost 7 bases and 11 bases respectively, with 12 bases between them. The CDR3 here is CSVSRQTQHF. CDR3 nucleotide sequence: TGCAGTGTCTCCCGACAGACCCAGCATTTT.

In this sample, this clone turned up many times. The chain links TRBV2 to TRBJ1-1; 7 positions agree with TRBD1. The V gene end was trimmed by 3 bases and the J gene end by 4 bases; junction bases not matched to a gene: 14. This CDR3 region has 17 residues. Germline V gene lookup returns CDR1 SNHLY and CDR2 FYNNEI. The CDR3 protein is CASSEVKGATGSTEAFF. CDR3 coding DNA: TGTGCCAGCAGTGAGGTAAAGGGGGCGACGGGAAGCACTGAAGCTTTCTTT. Supplemented by reference TRBV2 and TRBJ1-1, the full variable domain reads EPEVTQTPSHQVTQMGQEVILRCVPISNHLYFYWYRQILGQKVEFLVSFYNNEISEKSEIFDDQFSVERPDGSNFTLKIRSTKLEDSAMYFCASSEVKGATGSTEAFFGQGTRLTVV.

Concerning this clone: The sample carries other DNA sequences with the same CDR3. The chain carries TRBV3-1 (or the pseudogene TRBV3-2) and TRBJ2-1, with D possibly being TRBD1 (5 bases). Trimming stripped 4 bases from V and 7 bases from J, with 5 bases between. The V gene's germline CDR1 is LGHDT and CDR2 YNNKEL (reference sequence). This CDR3 is 11 amino acids long. CDR3 nucleotide sequence: TGTGCCAGCAGCCCAGGGAATGAGCAGTTCTTC. It yields the protein CASSPGNEQFF.

V and J are TRBV28 and TRBJ1-4; tentatively, D is TRBD1 (5 bases). The germline CDR1 and CDR2 sequences are MDHEN and SYDVKM. V lost 4 bases and J lost 13, with 19 bases in between. This CDR3 region has 14 residues. The CDR3 bases are TGTGCCAGCAGTTGGGGTGTCAGCCCGGGGGTACTGTTTTTT. Protein sequence: CASSWGVSPGVLFF.

The rearrangement uses TRBV5-1 and TRBJ1-2, with 7 bases lining up with TRBD1. Trimming removed 7 bases from V and 4 bases from J; junction bases left unmatched: 7. CDR1 and CDR2 (germline): SGHRS, YFSETQ. This CDR3 is built from 13 residues. DNA of the CDR3: TGCGCCAGCGGCGGACAGGACCCCTATGGCTACACCTTC. Its translation is CASGGQDPYGYTF.

The chain recombines TRBV6-1 with TRBJ1-2; 8 nucleotides line up with TRBD1. Looked up from germline, CDR1 is MNHNS and CDR2 is SASEGT. CDR3 length: 15 amino acids. Germline trimming cut 2 bases from V and 8 bases from J; bases unmatched to any gene: 10. CDR3 in amino acids: CASSERSGRGQGYTF. DNA for the CDR3: TGTGCCAGCAGTGAACGGTCTGGCAGGGGGCAAGGCTACACCTTC.

The J gene is TRBJ2-7, the V gene TRBV20-1, with D uncertain. Trimming cost V 3 bases and J 3 bases, with 6 bases left between them. Germline CDR1 and CDR2: DFQATT and SNEGSKA (reference sequence). The CDR3 runs to 11 residues. CDR3 in amino acids: CSASPVYEQYF. The CDR3, as DNA: TGCAGTGCTAGCCCTGTCTACGAGCAGTACTTC.

The chain uses TRBV29-1 and TRBJ2-7, with TRBD1 matching over 9 bases. The CDR3 covers 13 residues. Germline-derived CDR1 and CDR2 are SQVTM and ANQGSEA. The V and J ends lost 4 bases and 3 bases, in that order; junction bases with no gene match: 4. CDR3 loop: CSVGQGEVYEQYF. The CDR3 DNA follows: TGCAGCGTTGGACAGGGGGAGGTCTACGAGCAGTACTTC.

The chain carries TRBV14 and TRBJ1-5; 8 bases are shared with TRBD1. Germline trimming cut 3 bases from V and 5 bases from J; bases unmatched to any gene: 0. The CDR3 has 13 amino acids. In germline, CDR1 is SGHDN, CDR2 FVKESK. CDR3 amino acids: CASSQDRDQPQHF. DNA for the CDR3: TGTGCCAGCAGCCAGGACAGGGATCAGCCCCAGCATTTT.

The J gene is TRBJ2-2, the V gene TRBV28; D call uncertain. This CDR3 region has 13 residues. Germline CDR1 and CDR2: MDHEN and SYDVKM. V gave up 4 bases and J gave up 4 bases, with 7 bases separating them. The CDR3 coding sequence is TGTGCCAGCAGTTCAGGAACCACCGGGGAGCTGTTTTTT. It translates to CASSSGTTGELFF.

The chain links TRBV19 to TRBJ2-7, with D maybe TRBD1 (6 bases). Germline CDR1 and CDR2: LNHDA and SQIVND (reference sequence). CDR3 length: 13 amino acids. Deletions cut 4 bases from V and 2 bases from J, with 9 bases between. Here the CDR3 DNA reads TGTGCCAGTAGTACCAGACAGGCCTACGAGCAGTACTTC. It is translated as CASSTRQAYEQYF.

The rearrangement joins TRBV6-5 to TRBJ2-7, with TRBD1 as a possible D gene (6 bases). This CDR3 has 14 residues. Germline assignment: CDR1 MNHEY and CDR2 SVGAGI. Trimming cost V 5 bases and J 6 bases, with 17 bases left between them. This CDR3 reads CASSTYEQGFEQYF. The CDR3 nucleotides read TGTGCCAGCAGTACCTACGAACAGGGCTTCGAGCAGTACTTC.

V is TRBV5-1 and J is TRBJ2-7; the match to TRBD2 covers 11 bases. V was clipped by 3 bases and J by 7 bases; unmatched bases: 9. CDR3 size: 15 residues. Germline CDR1 SGHRS, CDR2 YFSETQ. CDR3 sequence: CASSYGTSGRVEQYF. For the CDR3, the DNA is TGCGCCAGCAGCTACGGGACTAGCGGACGGGTAGAGCAGTACTTC.

V and J are TRBV5-1 and TRBJ2-7, with 12 nucleotides matching TRBD1. Germline V lookup: CDR1 SGHRS, CDR2 YFSETQ. This CDR3 has 15 amino acids. The V segment lost 4 bases and the J segment 6 bases; nucleotides outside the gene matches: 8. As DNA, the CDR3 is TGCGCCAGCAGCGCAAGCGGGACAGGGGGCGGCGAGCAGTACTTC. It encodes CASSASGTGGGEQYF.

The rearrangement uses TRBV7-9 and TRBJ1-2; 12 bases line up with TRBD1. The CDR3 consists of 18 residues. Germline trimming cut 5 bases from V and 5 bases from J; bases unmatched to any gene: 15. Per germline, CDR1 SEHNR and CDR2 FQNEAQ (reference sequence). CDR3 residues: CASSLAPGQGATGYGYTF. CDR3 bases: TGTGCCAGCAGCCTCGCCCCGGGACAGGGGGCGACTGGGTATGGCTACACCTTC.